The text below deals with one TCR beta chain. Through a sample-barcoded 5' primer and a J-beta primer mix, a second PCR was run for roughly 6 to 12 cycles. TCRdb reanalysed the 5' RACE reads using MiXCR and keeps one entry per CDR3 protein. The sample contains about 570,000 distinct CDR3 sequences, roughly 28% of which appear only once. The data derive from a study of blood T cells in healthy people across ages. Each individual donor underwent a draw of about 9.9 milliliters of peripheral blood. The clonotype was recovered from a woman in her sixties or seventies in good health. Specimen: blood.

The CDR3 nucleotides are TGTGCCACCAGCAGAGATCGGGGGCCCCTCACCGGGGAGCTGTTTTTT. It is translated as CATSRDRGPLTGELFF. The chain couples TRBV15 to TRBJ2-2; either TRBD1 or TRBD2 may fit D (6 bases each). Germline-derived CDR1 and CDR2 are LNHNV and YYDKDF (reference sequence). This CDR3 is 16 amino acids long. V was trimmed by 0 bases and J by 4 bases, leaving 12 bases between them.